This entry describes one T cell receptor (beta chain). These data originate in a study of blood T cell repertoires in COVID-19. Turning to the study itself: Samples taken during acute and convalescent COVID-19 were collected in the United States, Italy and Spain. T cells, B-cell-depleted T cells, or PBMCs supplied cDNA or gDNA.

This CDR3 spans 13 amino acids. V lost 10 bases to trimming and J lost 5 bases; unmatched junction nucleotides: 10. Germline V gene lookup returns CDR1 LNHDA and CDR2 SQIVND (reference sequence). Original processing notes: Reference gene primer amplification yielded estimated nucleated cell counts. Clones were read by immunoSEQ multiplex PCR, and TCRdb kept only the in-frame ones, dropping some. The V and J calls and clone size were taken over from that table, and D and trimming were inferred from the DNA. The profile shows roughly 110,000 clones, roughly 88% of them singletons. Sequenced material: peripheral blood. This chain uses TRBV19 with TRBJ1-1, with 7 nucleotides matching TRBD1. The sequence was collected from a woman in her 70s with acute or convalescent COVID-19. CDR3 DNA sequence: TGTGCCACCTCCGAGACAGGGAATACTGAAGCTTTCTTT. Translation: CATSETGNTEAFF.